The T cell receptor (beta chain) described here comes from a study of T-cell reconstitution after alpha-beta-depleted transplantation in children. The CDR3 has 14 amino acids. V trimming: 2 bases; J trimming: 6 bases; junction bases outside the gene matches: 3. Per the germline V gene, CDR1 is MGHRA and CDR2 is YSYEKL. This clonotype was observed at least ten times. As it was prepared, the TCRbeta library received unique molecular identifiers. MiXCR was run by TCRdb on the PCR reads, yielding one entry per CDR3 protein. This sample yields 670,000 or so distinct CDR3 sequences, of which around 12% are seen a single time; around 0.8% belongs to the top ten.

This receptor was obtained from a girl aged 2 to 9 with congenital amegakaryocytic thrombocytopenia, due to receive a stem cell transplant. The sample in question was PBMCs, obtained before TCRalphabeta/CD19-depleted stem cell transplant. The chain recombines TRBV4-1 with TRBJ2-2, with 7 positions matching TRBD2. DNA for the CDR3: TGCGCCAGCAGCCAACCGGGGAGGGCCGGGGAGCTGTTTTTT. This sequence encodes CASSQPGRAGELFF.